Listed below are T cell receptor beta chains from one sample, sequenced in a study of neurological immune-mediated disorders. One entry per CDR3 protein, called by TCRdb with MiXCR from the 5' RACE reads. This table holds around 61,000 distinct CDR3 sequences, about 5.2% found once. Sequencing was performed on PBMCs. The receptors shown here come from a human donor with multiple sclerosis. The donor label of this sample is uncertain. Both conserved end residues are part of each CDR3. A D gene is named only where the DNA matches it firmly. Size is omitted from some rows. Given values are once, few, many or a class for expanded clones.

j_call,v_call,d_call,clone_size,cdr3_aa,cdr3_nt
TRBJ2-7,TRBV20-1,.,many,CSGGPEQYF,TGCAGTGGAGGCCCCGAGCAGTACTTC
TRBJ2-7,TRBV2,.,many,CASSENPLAYEQYF,TGTGCCAGCAGTGAAAACCCTCTAGCGTACGAGCAGTACTTC
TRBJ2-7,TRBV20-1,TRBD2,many,CSAKRGGIQLTSYEQYF,TGCAGTGCCAAGCGGGGGGGAATCCAACTTACTTCCTACGAGCAGTACTTC
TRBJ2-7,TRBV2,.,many,CASSEGPGGGYEQYF,TGTGCCAGCAGTGAAGGGCCAGGGGGGGGCTACGAGCAGTACTTC
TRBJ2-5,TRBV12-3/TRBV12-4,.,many,CASSRLPQESQYF,TGTGCCAGCAGTAGACTACCCCAAGAGTCCCAGTACTTC
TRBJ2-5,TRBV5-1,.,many,CASGDTTQYF,TGCGCCAGTGGTGACACGACCCAGTACTTC
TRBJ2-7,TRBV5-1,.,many,CASSLAGTDTEQYF,TGCGCCAGCAGCTTGGCTGGGACCGATACCGAGCAGTACTTC
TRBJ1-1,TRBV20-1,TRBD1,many,CSASSDRDTEAFF,TGCAGTGCTTCCTCGGACAGGGATACTGAAGCTTTCTTT
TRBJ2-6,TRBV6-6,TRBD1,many,CASSVGTADSGANVLTF,TGTGCCAGCAGTGTAGGGACAGCCGACTCTGGGGCCAACGTCCTGACTTTC
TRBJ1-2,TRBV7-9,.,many,CASSLLGEGYTF,TGTGCCAGCAGCTTATTAGGGGAAGGCTACACCTTC
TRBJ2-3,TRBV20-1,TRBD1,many,CSAPGLGQLTDTQYF,TGCAGTGCTCCTGGGTTGGGACAGCTCACAGATACGCAGTATTTT
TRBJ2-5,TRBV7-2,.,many,CASSPGLLWETQYF,TGTGCCAGCAGCCCTGGACTCCTGTGGGAGACCCAGTACTTC
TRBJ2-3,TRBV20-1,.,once,CSALGQTDTQYF,TGCAGTGCTCTCGGGCAAACCGATACGCAGTATTTT
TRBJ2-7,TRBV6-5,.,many,CASSSPVSSYEQYF,TGTGCCAGCAGTTCCCCGGTGAGCTCCTACGAGCAGTACTTC
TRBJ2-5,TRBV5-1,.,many,CASSLGNLGETQYF,TGCGCCAGCAGCTTAGGAAATTTAGGAGAGACCCAGTACTTC
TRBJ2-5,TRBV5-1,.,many,CASSLVLAGETQYF,TGCGCCAGCAGCTTGGTGTTGGCCGGAGAGACCCAGTACTTC
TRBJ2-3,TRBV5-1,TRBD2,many,CASRERGHYTDTQYF,TGCGCCAGCAGAGAGCGGGGGCACTACACAGATACGCAGTATTTT
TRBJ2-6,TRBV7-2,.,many,CASSLVGANVLTF,TGTGCCAGCAGCTTAGTTGGGGCCAACGTCCTGACTTTC
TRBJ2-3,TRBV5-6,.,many,CASGAGTSTDTQYF,TGTGCCAGCGGCGCGGGCACTAGCACAGATACGCAGTATTTT
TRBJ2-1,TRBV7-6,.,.,CASSYQGLSSYNDQFF,TGTGCCAGCAGTTACCAGGGGTTGAGCTCCTACAATGACCAGTTCTTC
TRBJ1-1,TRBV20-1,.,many,CSARDMSTIYGAEAFF,TGCAGTGCTAGAGATATGTCTACTATATATGGGGCTGAAGCTTTCTTT
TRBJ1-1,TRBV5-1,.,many,CASSLVVSPNTEAFF,TGCGCCAGCAGCTTGGTAGTGTCCCCGAACACTGAAGCTTTCTTT
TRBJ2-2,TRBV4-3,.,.,CASSPGRLETGELFF,TGCGCCAGCAGCCCAGGACGGTTGGAGACCGGGGAGCTGTTTTTT
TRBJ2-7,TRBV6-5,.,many,CASSYRGRNLYEQYF,TGTGCCAGCAGTTATCGGGGCAGGAACCTATACGAGCAGTACTTC
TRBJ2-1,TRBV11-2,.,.,CASTHEGPFWNEQFF,TGTGCCAGCACCCACGAGGGCCCATTTTGGAATGAGCAGTTCTTC